The source of this TCR beta chain is a study of blood T cell repertoires in COVID-19. At the level of the study: From the United States, Italy and Spain came samples of acute and convalescent COVID-19. PBMCs, B-cell-depleted T cells, or T cells provided the cDNA or gDNA that made up the material.

Per germline, CDR1 SGHTA and CDR2 FQGNSA. The ends were cut back, 1 base at V and 5 bases at J, with 5 bases in the middle. The CDR3 is 12 residues long. In the original workflow: Amplification with reference gene primers provided the estimates of nucleated cell counts. Libraries were prepared by immunoSEQ multiplex PCR; TCRdb keeps only in-frame clonotypes and omits some of them. V, J and clone size derive from that table, while D and trimming were established from the DNA sequence. The data hold just over 650,000 clones, with about 90% observed a single time. About this clone: Other DNA variants within this sample encode the same CDR3.

The clonotype originates from a young woman with acute or convalescent COVID-19. The chain combines TRBV7-2 with TRBJ1-2; possibly TRBD1 for D (5 bases). The sequenced sample consisted of peripheral blood. The CDR3 nucleotides read TGTGCCAGCAGCTTAGGACAGTATGGCTACACCTTC. Translation gives CASSLGQYGYTF.